The 28 T cell receptor beta chains below were found in one sample sequenced in a study of CD8+ T cells in alopecia areata. Reverse transcription of extracted RNA yielded cDNA, which provided the sequencing template. Here immunoSEQ multiplex PCR was the method, and the copy in TCRdb shows in-frame clones only, minus some. The sample yields around 140,000 clones, about 51% seen once. Treatment denoted: oral pan-JAK inhibitor, 5-10 mg twice daily. Source: CD8+ T cells sorted from blood, taken at week 4, from a patient treated with tofacitinib. The receptors stem from a human donor with alopecia areata.

The chain couples TRBV13 to TRBJ1-5; no clear D. Trimming removed 4 bases at V and 0 bases at J, with 4 bases between. Germline V gene sequence: CDR1 PRHDT, CDR2 FYEKMQ (reference sequence). The CDR3 runs 13 residues. CDR3 bases: TGTGCCAGCAGCTATAATAGCAATCAGCCCCAGCATTTT. Translating gives CASSYNSNQPQHF.

The chain couples TRBV18 to TRBJ2-7; perhaps TRBD2 as D (6 bases). Germline V CDR1 and CDR2: KGHSH, LQKENI. The germline V and J ends were trimmed by 2 bases and 3 bases, with 8 bases remaining between them. This CDR3 comprises 13 residues. CDR3 sequence: CASSPGEDYEQYF. The CDR3 DNA sequence: TGTGCCAGCTCACCAGGGGAGGACTACGAGCAGTACTTC.

The V gene is TRBV9, the J gene TRBJ1-2; 7 nucleotides line up with TRBD1. Germline CDR1 reads SGDLS; CDR2 reads YYNGEE. The length of the CDR3 is 15 residues. Trimming removed 4 bases from V and 1 base from J; junction bases left unmatched: 7. The CDR3 is CASSSRTGFNYGYTF. CDR3 nucleotides: TGTGCCAGCAGCTCAAGGACAGGTTTTAACTATGGCTACACCTTC.

This clone is a singleton in its sample. V gene TRBV2 combines with J gene TRBJ2-7; 8 bases line up with TRBD1. V shed 6 bases, J shed 3 bases, and the junction held 7 bases outside the gene matches. CDR1 and CDR2 (germline): SNHLY, FYNNEI. CDR3 length equals 14 residues. The CDR3 is CASSVRDRHYEQYF. The CDR3 DNA is TGTGCCAGCAGCGTCCGGGACAGGCACTACGAGCAGTACTTC.

The chain carries TRBV9 and TRBJ2-7; TRBD1 matches at 7 bases. CDR1 is SGDLS and CDR2 is YYNGEE in the germline V gene. This CDR3 comprises 14 residues. V was clipped by 4 bases and J by 0 bases; unmatched bases: 4. The DNA for the CDR3 is TGTGCCAGCAGCCAAGGGACAGACTCCTACGAGCAGTACTTC. This sequence encodes CASSQGTDSYEQYF.

This chain links TRBV4-1 with TRBJ2-5; 10 bases agree with TRBD1. The V gene's germline CDR1 is MGHRA and CDR2 YSYEKL. This CDR3 spans 16 amino acids. V was clipped by 1 base and J by 4 bases; unmatched bases: 6. The DNA of the CDR3 is TGCGCCAGCAGCCAAGCCGGGACAGGGGCTTTAGAGACCCAGTACTTC. Protein sequence: CASSQAGTGALETQYF.

The chain carries TRBV30 and TRBJ2-3; the D gene is possibly TRBD2 (6 bases). With 4 bases removed from V and 6 bases from J, the gap between germline ends came to 14 bases. Germline assignment: CDR1 GTSNPN and CDR2 SVGIG (reference sequence). This CDR3 is 13 amino acids long. The CDR3 loop is CAWTLGLTDTQYF. The CDR3, as DNA: TGTGCCTGGACCCTAGGACTAACTGATACGCAGTATTTT.

V and J are TRBV30 and TRBJ1-1; D not certain. CDR3 length: 13 residues. Germline CDR1 GTSNPN, CDR2 SVGIG (reference sequence). V shed 5 bases and J shed 4 bases, with 14 bases lying between them. The CDR3 loop reads CAWGSGKGTEAFF. CDR3 nucleotides: TGTGCCTGGGGTAGTGGGAAAGGCACTGAAGCTTTCTTT.

The J gene is TRBJ2-1, the V gene TRBV7-8, with D unresolved. Germline V gives CDR1 SGHVS, CDR2 FQNEAQ. There are 15 residues in the CDR3. Trimming took 4 bases from V and 2 from J, leaving 12 bases between them. CDR3 residues: CASSSWTDPYNEQFF. The CDR3 nucleotides are TGTGCCAGCAGCTCCTGGACGGATCCCTACAATGAGCAGTTCTTC.

V gene TRBV6-5 combines with J gene TRBJ2-2; D is unclear. Germline V gene data show CDR1 as MNHEY and CDR2 as SVGAGI. The CDR3 contains 12 residues. The V end lost 6 bases, the J end lost 7 bases, and 9 bases lay between the germline ends. CDR3 loop: CASSPLGGELFF. In DNA, the CDR3 is TGTGCCAGCAGCCCTCTTGGCGGGGAGCTGTTTTTT.

This clone was seen a single time. CDR3 protein: CAFHSLSYNEQFF. In DNA, the CDR3 is TGTGCCTTCCACTCCTTATCCTACAATGAGCAGTTCTTC. The V call is TRBV30, the J call TRBJ2-1; D is uncertain. V lost 7 bases and J lost 1, with 11 bases in between. The germline V gene has CDR1 GTSNPN and CDR2 SVGIG (reference sequence). This CDR3 has 13 residues.

Comments on this clone: This sample includes further DNA sequences coding for the same CDR3. CDR3 region: CASSSGSSYNEQFF. Written as DNA, the CDR3 is TGTGCCAGCAGTAGCGGGAGCTCCTACAATGAGCAGTTCTTC. The V gene is TRBV6-5, the J gene TRBJ2-1; 8 positions match TRBD2. J gave up 0 bases and V 5 bases, and 0 bases lay outside the gene matches. The CDR3 extends over 14 amino acids. Germline values: CDR1 MNHEY, CDR2 SVGAGI.

This clone was detected only a few times. The V call is TRBV14, the J call TRBJ2-7; the D is unclear. Germline values: CDR1 SGHDN, CDR2 FVKESK. The V and J ends lost 2 bases and 3 bases respectively, with 8 bases between them. CDR3 length: 13 amino acids. CDR3 residues: CASSQFELYEQYF. CDR3 sequence (DNA): TGTGCCAGCAGCCAATTCGAGCTCTACGAGCAGTACTTC.

The chain is built from TRBV6-6 and TRBJ2-7; possibly TRBD2 for D (5 bases). The CDR3 has 14 amino acids. The germline CDR1 and CDR2 sequences are MNHNY and SVGAGI (reference sequence). V was pared by 10 bases and J by 2 bases, with 18 bases between. The CDR3 loop is CATIGEANTYEQYF. In DNA form, the CDR3 reads TGTGCCACCATCGGGGAAGCCAATACCTACGAGCAGTACTTC.

The rearrangement joins TRBV11-2 to TRBJ2-1; possibly TRBD2 for D (5 bases). The CDR3 runs 11 residues. V was cut by 6 bases and J by 9 bases, with 9 bases left in between. CDR1 is SGHAT, CDR2 FQNNGV, per germline. The CDR3 sequence is CASRRATEQFF. Here the CDR3 DNA reads TGTGCCAGCAGGCGGGCAACTGAGCAGTTCTTC.

The chain recombines TRBV7-9 with TRBJ2-5; 7 bases are a match to TRBD1. This CDR3 comprises 14 residues. CDR1 and CDR2 from the germline V gene are SEHNR and FQNEAQ (reference sequence). V gave up 4 bases and J gave up 4 bases; unmatched junction bases: 6. The CDR3 DNA reads as TGTGCCAGCAGCTCCGGGACAGTGGGAGAGACCCAGTACTTC. It codes for CASSSGTVGETQYF.

The chain combines TRBV7-2 with TRBJ2-4; maybe TRBD1 (5 bases). The CDR3 has 15 residues. CDR1 SGHTA and CDR2 FQGNSA come from the germline V gene. Trimming shortened V by 2 bases and J by 4 bases, and 12 bases separated the two germline ends. CDR3 region: CASSLNLGQKNIQYF. CDR3 sequence (DNA): TGTGCCAGCAGCTTAAACCTAGGACAAAAAAACATTCAGTACTTC.

A word on this clone: Other DNA sequences from this sample encode an identical CDR3 as well. The chain's CDR3 is CASSLGSDTQYF. CDR3 coding DNA: TGTGCCAGCAGCTTGGGTTCGGATACGCAGTATTTT. The rearrangement joins TRBV5-6 to TRBJ2-3; no reliable D call. Trimming shortened V by 0 bases and J by 6 bases, and 5 bases separated the two germline ends. CDR1 and CDR2 from the germline V gene are SGHDT and YYEEEE. The CDR3 runs 12 residues. Using reference TRBV5-6 and TRBJ2-3 for the parts outside the CDR3, the full variable domain is DAGVTQSPTHLIKTRGQQVTLRCSPKSGHDTVSWYQQALGQGPQFIFQYYEEEERQRGNFPDRFSGHQFPNYSSELNVNALLLGDSALYLCASSLGSDTQYFGPGTRLTVL.

The rearrangement joins TRBV4-1 to TRBJ1-1, with 9 nucleotides matching TRBD1. Germline loops: CDR1 MGHRA, CDR2 YSYEKL. The CDR3 is 13 residues long. V trimming: 3 bases; J trimming: 10 bases; junction bases outside the gene matches: 6. CDR3 nucleotides: TGCGCCAGCAGCCACCGGGACAGGGTACCAGCTTTCTTT. Amino acid sequence: CASSHRDRVPAFF.

The J gene is TRBJ2-1, the V gene TRBV5-1, with 10 bases matching TRBD2. The CDR3 length is 13 residues. Looked up from germline, CDR1 is SGHRS and CDR2 is YFSETQ. Trimming cost V 5 bases and J 7 bases; bases outside gene matches: 3. The CDR3 sequence: CASRGLAVNEQFF. The CDR3 coding sequence is TGCGCCAGCAGAGGACTAGCGGTTAATGAGCAGTTCTTC.

This clone was seen more than once but under ten times. The V gene is TRBV7-9, the J gene TRBJ1-2, with D maybe TRBD1 (6 bases). The germline gives CDR1 SEHNR, CDR2 FQNEAQ (reference sequence). V dropped 1 base and J dropped 5 bases, with 11 bases sitting between them. The CDR3 has 14 residues. CDR3 protein: CASSLDREEYGYTF. The CDR3 coding sequence is TGTGCCAGCAGCTTAGACAGGGAGGAGTATGGCTACACCTTC.

The chain recombines TRBV2 with TRBJ2-7, with D perhaps TRBD1 or TRBD2 (5 bases each). The CDR3 sequence is 12 residues long. Trimming took 8 bases from V and 3 from J, leaving 11 bases between them. Germline loops: CDR1 SNHLY, CDR2 FYNNEI. As DNA, the CDR3 is TGTGCCAGCCAGGGAGACGGCTACGAGCAGTACTTC. Encoded protein: CASQGDGYEQYF.

A few counts support this clone. The J gene is TRBJ1-6, the V gene TRBV2; a weak D match, TRBD1 (6 bases). Germline CDR1 and CDR2: SNHLY and FYNNEI. Trimming took 9 bases from V and 5 from J, leaving 17 bases between them. This CDR3 spans 15 amino acids. CDR3 in DNA: TGTGCCAGTAGCCTGGGGACACCTAATAATTCACCCCTCCACTTT. This encodes CASSLGTPNNSPLHF.

This clone showed up just a few times. In nucleotides, the CDR3 is TGTGCCAGCAGCTTGGGGGAGGACACTGAAGCTTTCTTT. Its translation: CASSLGEDTEAFF. The chain carries TRBV5-4 and TRBJ1-1; D call uncertain. The CDR3 spans 13 residues. V was trimmed by 0 bases and J by 3 bases, leaving 6 bases between them. Germline values: CDR1 SGHNT, CDR2 YYREEE (reference sequence).

The V gene is TRBV29-1, the J gene TRBJ1-3, with D unclear. V gave up 5 bases and J gave up 0 bases, with 11 bases separating them. CDR1 is SQVTM and CDR2 is ANQGSEA in the germline V gene. CDR3 length: 14 amino acids. DNA for the CDR3: TGCAGCGTTACCGGAGACACCTCTGGAAACACCATATATTTT. Protein sequence: CSVTGDTSGNTIYF.

This clone has only a few counts. The J gene is TRBJ2-7, the V gene TRBV5-1; tentatively, D is TRBD1 or TRBD2 (5 bases each). V was cut by 3 bases and J by 1 base, with 11 bases left in between. This CDR3 is built from 14 residues. Germline assignment: CDR1 SGHRS and CDR2 YFSETQ. The CDR3 here is CASSSGTESYEQYF. The CDR3 DNA reads TGCGCCAGCAGCTCCGGGACGGAATCCTACGAGCAGTACTTC.

About this clone itself: Mismatch with germline at one junction end may stem from a read error. The CDR3 DNA reads TGTGCCAGCAGTGACAGTAGCTCCTACGGGCAGTACTTC. Translated, it gives CASSDSSSYGQYF. The chain has TRBV2 and TRBJ2-7; D is uncertain. The CDR3 covers 13 residues. CDR1 and CDR2 from the germline V gene are SNHLY and FYNNEI.

The chain carries TRBV14 and TRBJ2-5; D gene ambiguous. This CDR3 has 15 residues. Germline V lookup: CDR1 SGHDN, CDR2 FVKESK. V gave up 2 bases and J gave up 3 bases, with 13 bases separating them. The CDR3 coding sequence is TGTGCCAGCAGCCAAAAAGATGTGTGGGAAGAGACCCAGTACTTC. Translation: CASSQKDVWEETQYF.